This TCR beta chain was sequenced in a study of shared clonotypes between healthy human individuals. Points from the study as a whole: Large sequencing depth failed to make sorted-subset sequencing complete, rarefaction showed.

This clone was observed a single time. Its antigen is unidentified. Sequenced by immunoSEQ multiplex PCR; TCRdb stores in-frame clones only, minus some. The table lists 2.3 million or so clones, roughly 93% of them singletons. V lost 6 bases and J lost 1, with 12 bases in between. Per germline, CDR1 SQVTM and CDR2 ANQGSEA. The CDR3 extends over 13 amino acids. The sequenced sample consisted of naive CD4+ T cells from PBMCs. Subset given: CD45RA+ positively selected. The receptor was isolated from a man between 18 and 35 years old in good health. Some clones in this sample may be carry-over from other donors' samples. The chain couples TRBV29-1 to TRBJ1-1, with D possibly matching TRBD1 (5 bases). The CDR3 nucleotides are TGCAGCGTCGCAGGGCACGGGAACACTGAAGCTTTCTTT. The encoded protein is CSVAGHGNTEAFF.